Given below is one T cell receptor beta chain in context. This clone came up a few times. Its cognate antigen has yet to be identified. Per-base qualities were not stored, and no clone one base away is much larger. Collaborating institutions collected whole blood in K2EDTA tubes following their own protocols. For TCRbeta analysis, collaborators shipped samples in one of three forms: frozen whole blood, isolated PBMCs, or DNA extracted from either of those sample types. Trimming removed 4 bases from V and 0 bases from J; the gene matches leave 0 bases unexplained. Via the germline V gene, CDR1 is SGHNT and CDR2 YENEEA. The CDR3 measures 15 amino acids from cysteine to phenylalanine. Only the CDR3 region is kept as DNA, spanning 45 bases read in frame from base 1. The data stem from a study of blood T cell repertoires in COVID-19 (dated by TCRdb to between 2020 and 2021). Study-level background: The collaborator samples originated in the United States, Italy and Spain and spanned the acute and convalescent phases of COVID-19. The prospective study material was composed of cDNA or gDNA derived from T cells, B-cell-depleted T cells, or PBMCs. Subjects who had been exposed to COVID-19, were actively infected with it, or had recovered from it provided the deeply sampled blood TCRbeta repertoires that made up the dataset. The repertoires were made available in a free public database intended to serve as a resource for research on the immune response to SARS-CoV-2. The samples were drawn from the first 160 participants of the ongoing ImmuneRACE study and from roughly 1,300 subjects provided by 6 global collaborators. The sample metadata nearly always contained a de-identified subject ID, COVID-19 status, age in years and sex. Where available, HLA class I and class II types were obtained from metadata supplied by the sample provider rather than from assay-based typing. The full study reports these points: How much clinical and demographic metadata was included differed by source and by participant, and the metadata was provided uncurated.

The immunoSEQ Assay, a bias-controlled multiplex PCR, was used to amplify TCRbeta CDR3 regions from genomic DNA. Per the original workflow: Within the assay, amplification of reference gene primers was used to estimate how many nucleated cells each sample contained. To quantify the absolute abundance of each unique TCRbeta CDR3 rearrangement, sequence reads were collapsed and filtered. For each sample, productive Simpson clonality was calculated as the square root of Simpson's diversity index over productive rearrangements. This is the immuneACCESS table as TCRdb keeps it, with only in-frame sequences that have V and J called. A part of the clones is gone; compared with another copy, unresolved V genes explain less than half, and the rest is unexplained. V and J calls plus clone size are reproduced from that table; the DNA served to infer D and trimming. This sample has about 220,000 clones in its table, and around 83% of those were observed once. The ten biggest clones cover more than 8% of the sample.

Sample: peripheral blood. The sequence joins TRBV11-3 to TRBJ2-1; 10 bases in between match TRBD2. This receptor was identified in a woman aged 45 to 65 with acute or convalescent COVID-19. The nucleotides read TGTGCCAGCAGCTCTAGCGGGAGCTCCTACAATGAGCAGTTCTTC. Translated, this gives CASSSSGSSYNEQFF.